A single sample gave rise to the 14 T cell receptor beta chains below, sequenced in a study of Graves' ophthalmopathy and Graves' hyperthyroidism. TCR beta CDR3 amplification used RNA transcripts. The authors performed first-round RT-PCR with HTBI primers and then a second-round multiplex PCR. TCRdb used MiXCR to reprocess the multiplex PCR reads, holding one entry per CDR3 protein. The sample contains nearly 400,000 distinct CDR3 sequences, about 18% of which appear only once. Sequencing was carried out using peripheral blood. The receptors derive from a woman under 30 with Graves' ophthalmopathy.

This clonotype was seen ten or more times. V usage is TRBV6-2 or TRBV6-3 and J usage is TRBJ1-5; D possibly corresponds to TRBD1 (5 bases). This CDR3 contains 14 residues. The V and J ends lost 2 bases and 3 bases respectively, with 8 bases between them. Germline V gene sequence: CDR1 MNHEY, CDR2 SVGEGT. The CDR3 spells CASSYGHLNQPQHF. CDR3 nucleotide sequence: TGTGCCAGCAGTTACGGACACCTCAATCAGCCCCAGCATTTT.

In this sample, this clonotype turned up many times. With a much larger clone just one base away, this may be a read error. The J gene is TRBJ2-7, the V gene TRBV12-3 or TRBV12-4; D is tentatively TRBD1 or TRBD2 (5 bases each). V was trimmed by 5 bases and J by 3 bases, leaving 11 bases between them. CDR3 length equals 13 residues. The CDR3, as DNA: TGTGCCAGCAGTAACCGGGACGGCTACGAGCAGTACTTC. Its translation: CASSNRDGYEQYF.

This clonotype was recorded many times. The genes are TRBV29-1 and TRBJ1-6, with D possibly being TRBD1 (5 bases). This CDR3 spans 13 amino acids. The germline gives CDR1 SQVTM, CDR2 ANQGSEA. The germline V and J ends were trimmed by 7 bases and 9 bases, with 16 bases remaining between them. CDR3 nucleotides: TGCAGCGCCGGGGCTGGGTCGGGTTCACCCCTCCACTTT. The encoded protein is CSAGAGSGSPLHF.

This clonotype has ten or more counts. The chain carries TRBV19 and TRBJ1-2; 9 nucleotides align to TRBD1. The CDR3 loop spans 16 amino acids. V was pared by 2 bases and J by 1 base, with 5 bases of the junction left unmatched. CDR1 and CDR2 (germline): LNHDA, SQIVND (reference sequence). CDR3 loop: CASSIRTGADNYGYTF. CDR3 sequence (DNA): TGTGCCAGTAGTATAAGGACAGGGGCTGATAACTATGGCTACACCTTC.

Many counts were recorded for this clonotype. This chain joins TRBV6-1 and TRBJ2-5, with 7 bases identical to TRBD2. CDR1 is MNHNS and CDR2 is SASEGT in the germline V gene. Trimming at V came to 6 bases and at J to 5 bases, leaving 12 bases not matched to a gene. The CDR3 length is 15 residues. The DNA for the CDR3 is TGTGCCAGCAGCGACGAAGAAGCGGGAATTGAGACCCAGTACTTC. Translation: CASSDEEAGIETQYF.

The chain carries TRBV28 and TRBJ2-5; 8 bases align to TRBD2. Germline CDR1 is MDHEN and CDR2 is SYDVKM. The CDR3 has 14 amino acids. The V segment lost 6 bases and the J segment 1 base; nucleotides outside the gene matches: 4. The chain's CDR3 is CASSERETQETQYF. CDR3 DNA: TGTGCCAGCAGCGAGCGGGAGACCCAAGAGACCCAGTACTTC.

This clonotype appeared many times. This chain uses TRBV6-2 or TRBV6-3 with TRBJ2-6; no reliable D call. V was cut by 8 bases and J by 2 bases, with 4 bases left in between. Germline loops: CDR1 MNHEY, CDR2 SVGEGT. The CDR3 runs to 12 residues. CDR3 sequence (DNA): TGTGCCAGCCAGACTGGGGCCAACGTCCTGACTTTC. It is translated as CASQTGANVLTF.

Ten or more counts support this clonotype. This chain uses TRBV4-1 with TRBJ2-5; D unresolved. The CDR3 totals 14 residues. Trimming took off 0 bases at V and 4 bases at J, with 9 bases between the two ends. Germline loops: CDR1 MGHRA, CDR2 YSYEKL. The CDR3 loop reads CASSQEISGETQYF. The DNA of the CDR3 is TGCGCCAGCAGCCAAGAGATAAGTGGAGAGACCCAGTACTTC.

This clonotype was picked up many times. CDR3 bases: TGTGCCAGCAGCCAAGAATCAGGGGGGACTAAACACGAGCAGTACTTC. Translating gives CASSQESGGTKHEQYF. V is TRBV4-2 and J is TRBJ2-7; D tentatively reads TRBD1 or TRBD2 (7 bases each). The CDR3 covers 16 residues. V was cut by 0 bases and J by 5 bases, with 17 bases left in between. In germline, CDR1 is LGHNA, CDR2 YNFKEQ.

This clonotype has only a few counts. The rearrangement joins TRBV5-5 to TRBJ2-5; possible D gene TRBD1, 5 bases. CDR1 SGHKS and CDR2 YYEKEE come from the germline V gene (reference sequence). CDR3 length: 13 amino acids. The V end was cut by 4 bases, the J end by 5 bases, with 12 bases between. The CDR3 sequence is CASSLRVHETQYF. The CDR3 bases are TGTGCCAGCAGCCTCAGGGTACACGAGACCCAGTACTTC.

The chain links TRBV3-1 to TRBJ2-7; 10 nucleotides agree with TRBD1. The germline CDR1 and CDR2 sequences are LGHDT and YNNKEL (reference sequence). The V gene end was trimmed by 2 bases and the J gene end by 6 bases; junction bases not matched to a gene: 4. The CDR3 length is 14 residues. The CDR3 DNA reads TGTGCCAGCAGCCAACCGGGACAGGGGTTCGAGCAGTACTTC. Amino acids: CASSQPGQGFEQYF.

This clonotype was observed many times. The J gene is TRBJ1-1, the V gene TRBV19; 8 bases map to TRBD1. CDR3 length equals 16 residues. Germline values: CDR1 LNHDA, CDR2 SQIVND (reference sequence). V shed 0 bases and J 5 bases; nucleotides not matched to a gene: 8. CDR3 DNA sequence: TGTGCCAGTAGTATAGATCCGCAGGGGGCGAGAACTGAAGCTTTCTTT. Protein: CASSIDPQGARTEAFF.

This clonotype was picked up many times. The chain has TRBV7-3 and TRBJ2-5, with no clear D. The V gene lost 1 base and the J gene lost 4 bases, with 7 bases spanning the gap. The CDR3 covers 13 residues. CDR1 is SGHTA, CDR2 FQGTGA, per germline. CDR3 loop: CASSLNLGETQYF. CDR3 DNA: TGTGCCAGCAGCTTAAATCTCGGAGAGACCCAGTACTTC.

In its sample, this clonotype was seen many times. The V gene is TRBV11-1, the J gene TRBJ1-2; D is possibly TRBD1 (5 bases). Germline-derived CDR1 and CDR2 are SGHAT and FQDESV (reference sequence). The CDR3 totals 16 residues. V lost 4 bases to trimming and J lost 3 bases, with 18 bases between them. In DNA form, the CDR3 reads TGTGCCAGCAGCTCCCCCGCGCTGGGACCGCACTATGGCTACACCTTC. This gives the protein CASSSPALGPHYGYTF. Based on the CDR3 plus reference TRBV11-1 and TRBJ1-2, the full variable domain is EAEVAQSPRYKITEKSQAVAFWCDPISGHATLYWYRQILGQGPELLVQFQDESVVDDSQLPKDRFSAERLKGVDSTLKIQPAELGDSAMYLCASSSPALGPHYGYTFGSGTRLTVV.